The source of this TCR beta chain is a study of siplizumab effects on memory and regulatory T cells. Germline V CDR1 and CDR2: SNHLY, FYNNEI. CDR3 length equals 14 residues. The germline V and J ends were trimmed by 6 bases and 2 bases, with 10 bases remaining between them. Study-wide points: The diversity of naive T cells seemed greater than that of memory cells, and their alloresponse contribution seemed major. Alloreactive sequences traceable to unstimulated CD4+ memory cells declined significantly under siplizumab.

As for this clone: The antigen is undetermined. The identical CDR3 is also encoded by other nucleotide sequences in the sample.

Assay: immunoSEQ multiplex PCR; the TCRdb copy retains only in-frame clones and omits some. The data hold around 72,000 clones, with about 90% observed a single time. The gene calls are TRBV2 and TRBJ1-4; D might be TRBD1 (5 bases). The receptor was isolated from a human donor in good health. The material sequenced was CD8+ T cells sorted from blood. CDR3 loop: CASRGGSTNEKLFF. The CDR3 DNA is TGTGCCAGCAGGGGGGGGTCCACTAATGAAAAACTGTTTTTT.